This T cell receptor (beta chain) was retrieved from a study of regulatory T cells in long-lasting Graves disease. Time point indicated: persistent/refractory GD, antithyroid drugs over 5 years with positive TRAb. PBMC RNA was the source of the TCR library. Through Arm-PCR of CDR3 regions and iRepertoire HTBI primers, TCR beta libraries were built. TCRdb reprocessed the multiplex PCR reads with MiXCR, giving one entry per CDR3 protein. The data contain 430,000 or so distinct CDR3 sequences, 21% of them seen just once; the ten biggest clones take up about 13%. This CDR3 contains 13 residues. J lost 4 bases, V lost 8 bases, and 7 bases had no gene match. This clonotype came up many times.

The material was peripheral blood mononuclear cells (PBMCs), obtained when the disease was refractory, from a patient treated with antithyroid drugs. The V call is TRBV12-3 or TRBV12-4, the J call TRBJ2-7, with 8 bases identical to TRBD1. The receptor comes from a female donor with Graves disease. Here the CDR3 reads CASSAGGRYEQYF. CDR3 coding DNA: TGTGCCAGCTCGGCAGGGGGCAGATACGAGCAGTACTTC.